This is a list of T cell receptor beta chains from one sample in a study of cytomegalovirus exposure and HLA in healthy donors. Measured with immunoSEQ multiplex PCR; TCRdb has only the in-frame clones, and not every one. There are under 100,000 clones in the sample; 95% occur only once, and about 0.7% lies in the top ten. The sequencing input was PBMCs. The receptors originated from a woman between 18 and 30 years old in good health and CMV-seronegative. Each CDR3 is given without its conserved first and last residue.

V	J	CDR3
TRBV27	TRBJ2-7	ASSPPGTYEQY
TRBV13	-	ASSFGTGHYEQY
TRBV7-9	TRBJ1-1	ASSLAPVGPEAF
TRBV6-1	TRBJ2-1	AAPGQVYNEQF
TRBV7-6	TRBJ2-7	ASSLGPRRSSYEQY
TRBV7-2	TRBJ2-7	ASSLRTGRTGEQY
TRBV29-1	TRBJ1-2	SVSGVGYT
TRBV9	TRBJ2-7	ASSVRAGGQPGGEQY
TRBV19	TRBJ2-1	ASSIALAGPSSYNEQF
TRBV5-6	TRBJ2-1	ASSPGLATLNEQF
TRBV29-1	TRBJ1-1	SVGGLLMNTEAF
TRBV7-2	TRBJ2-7	ASSPSGASYEQY
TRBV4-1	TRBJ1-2	ASSQPTGAAGYT
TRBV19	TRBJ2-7	ASSIVGVSDEQY
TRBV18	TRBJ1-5	ASSPLGGMSNQPQH
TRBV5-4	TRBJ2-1	ASSERGGRNEQF
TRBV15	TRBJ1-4	ATSRDGGAANEKLF
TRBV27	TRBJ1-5	ASSWTGINQPQH
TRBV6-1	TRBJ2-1	ASSERSSGSRVDEQF
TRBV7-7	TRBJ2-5	ASSTLAGGRETQY
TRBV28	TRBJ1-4	ASRAQGPTNEKLF
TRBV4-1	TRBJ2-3	AGGSLDTDTQY
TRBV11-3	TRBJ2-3	ASSFGWGTDTQY
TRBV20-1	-	SARGGDEQY
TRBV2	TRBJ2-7	ASSEPGNRNSYEQY
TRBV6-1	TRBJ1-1	ASKEGAVNTEAF
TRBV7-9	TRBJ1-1	ASSFKEGSEAF
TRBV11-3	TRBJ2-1	ASSLDPSSYNEQF
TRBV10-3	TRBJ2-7	AISESQGAKGEQY
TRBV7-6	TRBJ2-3	ASSFTGGRTDTQY
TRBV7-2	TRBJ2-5	ASSLVGESETQY
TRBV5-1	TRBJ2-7	ASSPTSGGPYEQY
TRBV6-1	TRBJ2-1	ASSSLTGGSEQF
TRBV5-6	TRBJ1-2	ASRLPGQGNYGYT
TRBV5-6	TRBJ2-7	ASSGNRGQGPLYEQY
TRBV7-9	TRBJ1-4	ASSSRAGGDEKLF
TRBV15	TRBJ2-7	ATSRGLAGEYEQY
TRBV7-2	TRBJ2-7	ASSSTVKDEQY
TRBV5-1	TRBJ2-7	ASTAAVPGLADTYEQY
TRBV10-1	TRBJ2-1	ASSESVTPGQFEQF
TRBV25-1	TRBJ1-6	ASSDMGQVNSPLH
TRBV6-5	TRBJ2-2	ASRRDSTGTGELF
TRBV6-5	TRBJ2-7	ASRRTGGSYEQY
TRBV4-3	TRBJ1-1	ASSLRGTGPNTEAF
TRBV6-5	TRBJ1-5	ASSRDTYQPQH
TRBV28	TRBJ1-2	ASSLMADYGYT
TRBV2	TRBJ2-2	ASNLIGQTNTGELF